This T cell receptor (beta chain) was captured in a study of blood T cell repertoires in COVID-19. Repertoires were generated with immunoSEQ multiplex PCR, while TCRdb's copy carries only in-frame clones and drops some. The repertoire holds 200,000 to 250,000 clones, approximately 87% seen once, with 3% to 3.5% in the top ten. With 2 bases removed from V and 3 bases from J, the gap between germline ends came to 7 bases. CDR1 and CDR2 from the germline V gene are SNHLY and FYNNEI. The CDR3 is 13 residues long. The sequencing sample was made of PBMCs or T cells enriched from blood (not recorded which). This receptor was identified in a woman aged 45 to 65 in a cohort exposed to, infected with or recovered from COVID-19 (not recorded which). This chain connects TRBV2 to TRBJ2-5; D is possibly TRBD1 (6 bases). For the CDR3, the DNA is TGTGCCAGCAGTGAAAGGACAGAAGAGACCCAGTACTTC. Amino acid sequence: CASSERTEETQYF.